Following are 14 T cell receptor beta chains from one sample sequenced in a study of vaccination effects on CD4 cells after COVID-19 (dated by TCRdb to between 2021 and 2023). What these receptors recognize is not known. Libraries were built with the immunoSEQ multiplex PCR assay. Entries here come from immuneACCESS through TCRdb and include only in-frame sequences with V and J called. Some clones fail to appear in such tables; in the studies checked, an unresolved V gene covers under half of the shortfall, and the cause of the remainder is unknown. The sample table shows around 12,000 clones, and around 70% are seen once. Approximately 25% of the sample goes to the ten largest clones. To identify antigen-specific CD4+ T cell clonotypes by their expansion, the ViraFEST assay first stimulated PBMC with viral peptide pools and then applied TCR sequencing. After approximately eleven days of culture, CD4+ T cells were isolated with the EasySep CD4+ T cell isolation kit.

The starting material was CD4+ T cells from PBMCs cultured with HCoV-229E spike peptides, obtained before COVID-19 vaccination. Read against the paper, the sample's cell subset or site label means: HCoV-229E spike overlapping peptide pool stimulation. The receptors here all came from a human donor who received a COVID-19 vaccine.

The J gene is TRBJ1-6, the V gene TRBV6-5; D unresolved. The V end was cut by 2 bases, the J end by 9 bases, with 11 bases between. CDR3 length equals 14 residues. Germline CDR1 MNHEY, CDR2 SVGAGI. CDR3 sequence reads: CASSYGEVGSPLHF. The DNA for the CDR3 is TGTGCCAGCAGTTACGGGGAGGTGGGTTCACCCCTCCACTTT.

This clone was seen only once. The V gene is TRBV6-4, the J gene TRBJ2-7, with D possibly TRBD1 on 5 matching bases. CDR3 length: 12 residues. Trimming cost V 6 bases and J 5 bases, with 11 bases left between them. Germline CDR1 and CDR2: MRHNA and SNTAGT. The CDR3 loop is CASRQQVNEQYF. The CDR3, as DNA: TGTGCCAGCAGACAACAGGTTAACGAGCAGTACTTC.

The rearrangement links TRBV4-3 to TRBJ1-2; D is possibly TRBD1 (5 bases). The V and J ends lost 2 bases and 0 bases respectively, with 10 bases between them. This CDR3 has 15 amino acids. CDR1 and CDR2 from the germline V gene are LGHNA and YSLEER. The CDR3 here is CASSQYQGTNYGYTF. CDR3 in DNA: TGCGCCAGCAGCCAATATCAGGGTACTAACTATGGCTACACCTTC.

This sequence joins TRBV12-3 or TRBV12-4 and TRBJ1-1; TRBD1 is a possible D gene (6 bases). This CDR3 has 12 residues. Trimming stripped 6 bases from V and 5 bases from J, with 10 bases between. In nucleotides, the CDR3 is TGTGCCAGCAGCGATAGGGGGACTGAAGCTTTCTTT. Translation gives CASSDRGTEAFF.

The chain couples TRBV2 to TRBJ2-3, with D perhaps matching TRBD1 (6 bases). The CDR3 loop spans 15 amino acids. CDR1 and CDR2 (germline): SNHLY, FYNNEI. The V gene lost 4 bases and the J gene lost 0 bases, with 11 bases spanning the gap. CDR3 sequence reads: CASSVQGPSTDTQYF. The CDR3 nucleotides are TGTGCCAGCAGTGTTCAGGGGCCTAGCACAGATACGCAGTATTTT.

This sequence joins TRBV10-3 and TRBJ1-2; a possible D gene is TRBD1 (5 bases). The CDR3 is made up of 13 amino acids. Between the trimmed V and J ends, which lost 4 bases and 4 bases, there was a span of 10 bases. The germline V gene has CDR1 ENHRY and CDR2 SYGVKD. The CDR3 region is CAISGGTAYGYTF. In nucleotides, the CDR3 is TGTGCCATCAGTGGGGGGACCGCCTATGGCTACACCTTC.

DNA for the CDR3: TGTGCCAGCAGGGTGTTGGGGTCGGGAGATACGCAGTATTTT. It translates to CASRVLGSGDTQYF. The rearrangement joins TRBV6-5 to TRBJ2-3; D is ambiguous. Trimming removed 6 bases at V and 5 bases at J, with 15 bases between. The CDR3 has 14 residues. Germline V CDR1 and CDR2: MNHEY, SVGAGI.

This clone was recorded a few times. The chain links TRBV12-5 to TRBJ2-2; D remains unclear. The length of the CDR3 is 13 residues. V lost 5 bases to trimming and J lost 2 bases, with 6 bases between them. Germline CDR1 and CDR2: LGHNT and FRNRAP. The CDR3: CASGDRNTGELFF. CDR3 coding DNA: TGTGCTAGTGGTGACCGAAACACCGGGGAGCTGTTTTTT.

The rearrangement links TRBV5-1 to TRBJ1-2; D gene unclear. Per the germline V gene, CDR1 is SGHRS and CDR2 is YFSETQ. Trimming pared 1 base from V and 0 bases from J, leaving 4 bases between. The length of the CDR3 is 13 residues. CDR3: CASSLTANYGYTF. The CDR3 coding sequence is TGCGCCAGCAGCTTGACAGCTAACTATGGCTACACCTTC.

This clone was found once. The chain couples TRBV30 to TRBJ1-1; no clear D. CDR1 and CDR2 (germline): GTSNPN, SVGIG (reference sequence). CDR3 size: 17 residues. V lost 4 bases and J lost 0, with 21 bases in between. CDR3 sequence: CAWISLSYGRLNTEAFF. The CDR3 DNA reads TGTGCCTGGATCTCCTTGTCTTATGGACGGTTGAACACTGAAGCTTTCTTT.

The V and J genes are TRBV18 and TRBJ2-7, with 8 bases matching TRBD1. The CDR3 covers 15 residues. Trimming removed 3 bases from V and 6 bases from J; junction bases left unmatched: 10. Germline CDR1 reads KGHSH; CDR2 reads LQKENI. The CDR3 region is CASSPLNDRGGEQYF. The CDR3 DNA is TGTGCCAGCTCACCCTTAAACGACAGGGGCGGCGAGCAGTACTTC.

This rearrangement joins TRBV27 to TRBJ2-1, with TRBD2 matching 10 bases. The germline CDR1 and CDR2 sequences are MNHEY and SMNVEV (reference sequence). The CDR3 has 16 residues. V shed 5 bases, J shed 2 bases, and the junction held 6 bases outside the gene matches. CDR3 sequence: CASSGISGRAYNEQFF. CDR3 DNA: TGTGCCAGCAGTGGAATAAGCGGGAGGGCCTACAATGAGCAGTTCTTC.

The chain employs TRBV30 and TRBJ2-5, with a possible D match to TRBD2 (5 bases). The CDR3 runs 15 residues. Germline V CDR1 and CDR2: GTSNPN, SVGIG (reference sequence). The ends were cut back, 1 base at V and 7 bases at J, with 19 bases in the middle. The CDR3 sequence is CAWSGERVPWRTQYF. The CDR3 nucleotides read TGTGCCTGGAGTGGAGAGAGGGTGCCGTGGCGGACCCAGTACTTC. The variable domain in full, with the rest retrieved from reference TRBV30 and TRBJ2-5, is SQTIHQWPATLVQPVGSPLSLECTVEGTSNPNLYWYRQAAGRGLQLLFYSVGIGQISSEVPQNLSASRPQDRQFILSSKKLLLSDSGFYLCAWSGERVPWRTQYFGPGTRLLVL.

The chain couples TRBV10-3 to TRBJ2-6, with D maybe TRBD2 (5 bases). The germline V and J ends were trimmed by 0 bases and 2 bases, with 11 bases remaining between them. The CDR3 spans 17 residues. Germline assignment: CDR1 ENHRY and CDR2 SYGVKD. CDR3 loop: CAISESIYGAGANVLTF. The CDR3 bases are TGTGCCATCAGTGAGTCGATTTACGGGGCTGGGGCCAACGTCCTGACTTTC.